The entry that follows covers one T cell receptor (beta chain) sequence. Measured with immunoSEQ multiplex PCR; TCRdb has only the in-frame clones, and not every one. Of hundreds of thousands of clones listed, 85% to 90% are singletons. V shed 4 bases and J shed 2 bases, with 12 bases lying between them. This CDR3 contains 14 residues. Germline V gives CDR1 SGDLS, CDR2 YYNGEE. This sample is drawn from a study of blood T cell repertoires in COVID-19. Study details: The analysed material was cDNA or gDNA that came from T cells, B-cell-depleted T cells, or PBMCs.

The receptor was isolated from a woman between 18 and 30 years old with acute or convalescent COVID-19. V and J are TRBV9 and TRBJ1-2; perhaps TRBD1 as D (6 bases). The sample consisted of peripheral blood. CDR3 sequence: CASSPRTANYGYTF. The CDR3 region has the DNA TGTGCCAGCAGCCCGCGGACAGCAAACTATGGCTACACCTTC.